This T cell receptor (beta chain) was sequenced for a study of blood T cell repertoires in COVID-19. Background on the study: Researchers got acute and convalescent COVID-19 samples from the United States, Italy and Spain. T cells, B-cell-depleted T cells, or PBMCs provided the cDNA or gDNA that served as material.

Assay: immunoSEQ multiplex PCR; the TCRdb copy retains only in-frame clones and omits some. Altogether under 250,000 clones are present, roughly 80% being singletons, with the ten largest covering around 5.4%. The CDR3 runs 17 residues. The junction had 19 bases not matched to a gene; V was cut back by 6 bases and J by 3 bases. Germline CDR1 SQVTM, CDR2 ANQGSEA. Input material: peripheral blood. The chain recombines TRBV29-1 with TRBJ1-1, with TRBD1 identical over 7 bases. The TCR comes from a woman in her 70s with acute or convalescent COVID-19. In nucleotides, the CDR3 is TGCAGCGTGAGCGCCGAAGGGGAGACAGGGAGGTACACTGAAGCTTTCTTT. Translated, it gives CSVSAEGETGRYTEAFF.